This T cell receptor (beta chain) emerged from a study of T cells in tumors after PD-1 blockade. Study overall: Daily vismodegib 150 mg continued in a subset of anti-PD-1-treated patients.

V dropped 6 bases and J dropped 5 bases, with 13 bases sitting between them. This CDR3 region has 13 residues. The data were produced by immunoSEQ multiplex PCR, yet TCRdb's version contains in-frame clones alone and is incomplete. The repertoire includes approximately 46,000 clones, 60% to 80% of them detected once, and over 15% sits in the top ten. The clonotype was recovered from a human donor with basal cell carcinoma. Sequencing was performed on PBMCs, taken before anti-PD-1 treatment. The V and J genes are TRBV12-3 or TRBV12-4 and TRBJ1-1; no firm D call. The CDR3 spells CASREAPGTEAFF. The CDR3 nucleotides are TGTGCCAGCAGGGAGGCGCCGGGGACTGAAGCTTTCTTT.